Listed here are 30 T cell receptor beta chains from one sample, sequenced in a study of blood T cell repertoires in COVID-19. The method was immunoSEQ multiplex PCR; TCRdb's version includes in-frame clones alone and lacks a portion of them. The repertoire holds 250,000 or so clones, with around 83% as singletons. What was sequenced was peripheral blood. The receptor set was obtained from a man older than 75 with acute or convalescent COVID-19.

The CDR3 is CATSASGTKNIQYF. The CDR3, as DNA: TGTGCCACCAGTGCCTCAGGGACCAAAAACATTCAGTACTTC. The V gene is TRBV24-1, the J gene TRBJ2-4; the D gene is possibly TRBD1 (5 bases). The CDR3 extends over 14 amino acids. The V gene lost 5 bases and the J gene lost 2 bases, with 9 bases spanning the gap. CDR1 is KGHDR and CDR2 is SFDVKD in the germline V gene.

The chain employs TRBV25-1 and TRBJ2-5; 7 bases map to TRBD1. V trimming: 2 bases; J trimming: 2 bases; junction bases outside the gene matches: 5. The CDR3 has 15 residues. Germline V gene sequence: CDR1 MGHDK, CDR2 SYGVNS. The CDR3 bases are TGTGCCAGCAGTGAAAGAGGGGGCCTTCAAGAGACCCAGTACTTC. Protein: CASSERGGLQETQYF.

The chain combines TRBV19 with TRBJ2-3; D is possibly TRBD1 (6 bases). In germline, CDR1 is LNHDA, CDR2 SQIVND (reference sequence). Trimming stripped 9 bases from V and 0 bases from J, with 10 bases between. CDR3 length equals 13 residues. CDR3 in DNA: TGTGCCAGCCGGGACACAAGCACAGATACGCAGTATTTT. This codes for CASRDTSTDTQYF. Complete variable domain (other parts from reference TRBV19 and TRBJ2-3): DGGITQSPKYLFRKEGQNVTLSCEQNLNHDAMYWYRQDPGQGLRLIYYSQIVNDFQKGDIAEGYSVSREKKESFPLTVTSAQKNPTAFYLCASRDTSTDTQYFGPGTRLTVL.

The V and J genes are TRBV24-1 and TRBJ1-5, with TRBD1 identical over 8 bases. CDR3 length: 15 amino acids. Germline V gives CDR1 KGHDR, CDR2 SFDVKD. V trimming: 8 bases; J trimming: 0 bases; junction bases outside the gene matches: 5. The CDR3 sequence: CATNSGGSSNQPQHF. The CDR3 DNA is TGTGCCACCAATTCAGGGGGCAGTAGCAATCAGCCCCAGCATTTT.

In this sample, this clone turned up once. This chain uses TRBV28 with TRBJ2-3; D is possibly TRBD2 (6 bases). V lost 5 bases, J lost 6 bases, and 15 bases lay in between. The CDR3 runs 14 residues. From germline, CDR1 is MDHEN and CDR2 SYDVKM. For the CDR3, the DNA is TGTGCCAGCAGTCTTAATTTCCGGGGGGATACGCAGTATTTT. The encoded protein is CASSLNFRGDTQYF.

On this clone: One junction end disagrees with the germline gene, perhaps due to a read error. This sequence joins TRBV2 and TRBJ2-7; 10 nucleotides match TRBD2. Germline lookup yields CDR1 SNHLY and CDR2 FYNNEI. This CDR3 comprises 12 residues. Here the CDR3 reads CASSSGGLRWNF. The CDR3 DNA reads TGTGCCAGCTCTAGCGGGGGCCTCCGTTGGAACTTC.

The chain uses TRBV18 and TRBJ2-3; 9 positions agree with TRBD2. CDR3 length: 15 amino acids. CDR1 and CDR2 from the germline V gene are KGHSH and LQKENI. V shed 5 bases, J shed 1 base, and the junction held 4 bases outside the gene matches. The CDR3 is CASSSLAGGTDTQYF. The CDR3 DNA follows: TGTGCCAGCTCATCCTTAGCGGGGGGCACAGATACGCAGTATTTT. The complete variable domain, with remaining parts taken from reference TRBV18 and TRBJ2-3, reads NAGVMQNPRHLVRRRGQEARLRCSPMKGHSHVYWYRQLPEEGLKFMVYLQKENIIDESGMPKERFSAEFPKEGPSILRIQQVVRGDSAAYFCASSSLAGGTDTQYFGPGTRLTVL.

CDR3 nucleotide sequence: TGTGCCACCAGTATGGCGGCAGGGGGCCGGGCAGATACGCAGTATTTT. Residues: CATSMAAGGRADTQYF. The V and J genes are TRBV24-1 and TRBJ2-3, with 8 bases that match TRBD1. This CDR3 is built from 16 residues. Germline V lookup: CDR1 KGHDR, CDR2 SFDVKD. Losses at the gene ends were 6 bases for V and 4 bases for J; bases not matched to a gene: 11.

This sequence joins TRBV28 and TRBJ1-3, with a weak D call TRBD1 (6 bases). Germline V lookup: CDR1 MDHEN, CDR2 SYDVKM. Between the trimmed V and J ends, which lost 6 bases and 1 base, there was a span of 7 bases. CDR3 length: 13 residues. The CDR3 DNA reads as TGTGCCAGCAGGAGGGGGTCTGGAAACACCATATATTTT. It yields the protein CASRRGSGNTIYF.

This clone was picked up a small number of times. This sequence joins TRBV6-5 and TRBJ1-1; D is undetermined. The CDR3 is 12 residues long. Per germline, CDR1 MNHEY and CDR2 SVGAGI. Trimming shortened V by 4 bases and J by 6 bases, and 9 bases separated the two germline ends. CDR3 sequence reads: CASSSPPSEAFF. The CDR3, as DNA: TGTGCCAGCAGTTCCCCCCCTTCTGAAGCTTTCTTT.

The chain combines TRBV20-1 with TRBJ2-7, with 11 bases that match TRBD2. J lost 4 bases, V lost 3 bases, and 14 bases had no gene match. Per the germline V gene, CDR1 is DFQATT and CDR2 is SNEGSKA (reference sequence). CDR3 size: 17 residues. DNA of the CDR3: TGCAGTGCTAGTTCTGTTACTAGCGGGAGTTCAAGGTACGAGCAGTACTTC. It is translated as CSASSVTSGSSRYEQYF.

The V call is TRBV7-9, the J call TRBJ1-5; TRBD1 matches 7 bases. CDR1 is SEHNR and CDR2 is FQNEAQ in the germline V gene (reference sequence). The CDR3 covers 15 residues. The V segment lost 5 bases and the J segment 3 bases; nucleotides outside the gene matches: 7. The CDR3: CASSAFGQVNQPQHF. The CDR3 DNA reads TGTGCCAGCAGCGCCTTCGGACAGGTCAATCAGCCCCAGCATTTT.

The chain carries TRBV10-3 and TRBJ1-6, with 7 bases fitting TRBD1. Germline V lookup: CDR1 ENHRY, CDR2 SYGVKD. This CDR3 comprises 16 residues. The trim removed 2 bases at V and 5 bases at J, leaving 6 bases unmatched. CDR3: CAISELPGQNNSPLHF. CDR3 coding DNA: TGTGCCATCAGTGAGCTGCCGGGACAGAATAATTCACCCCTCCACTTT.

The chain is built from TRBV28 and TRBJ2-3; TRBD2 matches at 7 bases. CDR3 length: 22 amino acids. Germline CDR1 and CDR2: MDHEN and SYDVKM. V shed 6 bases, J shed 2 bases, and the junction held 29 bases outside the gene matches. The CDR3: CASSPHSLQRGEAPLPTDTQYF. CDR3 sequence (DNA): TGTGCCAGCAGCCCCCACTCATTACAGCGGGGAGAGGCACCCCTCCCCACAGATACGCAGTATTTT.

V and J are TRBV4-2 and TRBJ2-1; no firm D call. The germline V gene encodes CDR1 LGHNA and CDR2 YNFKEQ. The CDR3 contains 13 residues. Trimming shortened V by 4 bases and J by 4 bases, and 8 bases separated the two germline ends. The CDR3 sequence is CASSPRLYNEQFF. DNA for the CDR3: TGTGCCAGCAGCCCACGCCTATACAATGAGCAGTTCTTC.

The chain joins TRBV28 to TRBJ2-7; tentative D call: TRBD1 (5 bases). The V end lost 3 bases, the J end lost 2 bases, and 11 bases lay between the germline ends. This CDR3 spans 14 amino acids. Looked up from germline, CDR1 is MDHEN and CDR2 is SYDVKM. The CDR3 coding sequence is TGTGCCAGCAGTTTGGGCAGGGCCCCCTACGAGCAGTACTTC. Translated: CASSLGRAPYEQYF. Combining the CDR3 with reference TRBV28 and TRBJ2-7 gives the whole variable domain DVKVTQSSRYLVKRTGEKVFLECVQDMDHENMFWYRQDPGLGLRLIYFSYDVKMKEKGDIPEGYSVSREKKERFSLILESASTNQTSMYLCASSLGRAPYEQYFGPGTRLTVT.

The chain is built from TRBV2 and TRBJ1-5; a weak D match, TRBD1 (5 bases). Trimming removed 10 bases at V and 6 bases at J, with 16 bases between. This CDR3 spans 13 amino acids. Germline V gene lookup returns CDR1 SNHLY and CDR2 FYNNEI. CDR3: CATSLGEPQPQHF. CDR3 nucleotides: TGTGCCACCAGCCTAGGGGAACCTCAGCCCCAGCATTTT.

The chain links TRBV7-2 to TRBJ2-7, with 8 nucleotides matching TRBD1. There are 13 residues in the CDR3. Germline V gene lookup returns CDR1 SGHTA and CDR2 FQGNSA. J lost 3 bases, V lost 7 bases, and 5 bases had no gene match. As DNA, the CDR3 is TGTGCCAGCAATGGACAGGGAATCTACGAGCAGTACTTC. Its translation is CASNGQGIYEQYF.

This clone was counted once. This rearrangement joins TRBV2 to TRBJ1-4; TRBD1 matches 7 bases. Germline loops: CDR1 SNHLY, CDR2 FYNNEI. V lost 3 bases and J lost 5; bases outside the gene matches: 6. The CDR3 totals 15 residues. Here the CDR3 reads CASSDWDSANEKLFF. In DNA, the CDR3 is TGTGCCAGCAGTGATTGGGACAGCGCGAATGAAAAACTGTTTTTT.

The CDR3 DNA reads as TGTGCCAGCAGCCGTGACGGGGGGCCTGGAAACACCATATATTTT. It yields the protein CASSRDGGPGNTIYF. V is TRBV3-1 (or the pseudogene TRBV3-2) and J is TRBJ1-3; possible D gene TRBD1, 6 bases. In germline, CDR1 is LGHDT, CDR2 YNNKEL (reference sequence). The V and J ends lost 4 bases and 2 bases respectively, with 12 bases between them. This CDR3 has 15 residues.

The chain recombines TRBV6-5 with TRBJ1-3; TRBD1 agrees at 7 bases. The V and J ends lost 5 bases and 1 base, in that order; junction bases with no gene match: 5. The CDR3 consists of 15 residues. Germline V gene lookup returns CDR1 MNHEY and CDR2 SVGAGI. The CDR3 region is CASSRGTVSGNTIYF. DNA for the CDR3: TGTGCCAGCAGTAGGGGGACAGTTTCTGGAAACACCATATATTTT.

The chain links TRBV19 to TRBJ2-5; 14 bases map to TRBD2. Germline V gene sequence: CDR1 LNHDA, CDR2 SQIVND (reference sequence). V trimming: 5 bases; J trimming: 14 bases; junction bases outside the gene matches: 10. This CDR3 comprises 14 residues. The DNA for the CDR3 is TGTGCCAGTAGTCGGACTAGCGGGAGGACGATTGATTACTTC. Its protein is CASSRTSGRTIDYF. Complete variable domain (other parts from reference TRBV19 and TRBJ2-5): DGGITQSPKYLFRKEGQNVTLSCEQNLNHDAMYWYRQDPGQGLRLIYYSQIVNDFQKGDIAEGYSVSREKKESFPLTVTSAQKNPTAFYLCASSRTSGRTIDYFGPGTRLLVL.

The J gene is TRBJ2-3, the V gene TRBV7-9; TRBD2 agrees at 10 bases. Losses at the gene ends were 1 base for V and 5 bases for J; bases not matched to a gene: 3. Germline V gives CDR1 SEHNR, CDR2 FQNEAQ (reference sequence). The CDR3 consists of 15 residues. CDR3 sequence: CASSLGLAGVDTQYF. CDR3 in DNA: TGTGCCAGCAGCTTAGGCCTAGCGGGAGTAGATACGCAGTATTTT.

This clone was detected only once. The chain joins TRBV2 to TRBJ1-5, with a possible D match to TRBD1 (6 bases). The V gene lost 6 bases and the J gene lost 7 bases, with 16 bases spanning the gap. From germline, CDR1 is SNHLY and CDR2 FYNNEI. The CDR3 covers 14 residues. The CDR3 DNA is TGTGCCAGCAGAGCCACAGGGCTTTACCAGCCCCAGCATTTT. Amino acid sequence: CASRATGLYQPQHF.

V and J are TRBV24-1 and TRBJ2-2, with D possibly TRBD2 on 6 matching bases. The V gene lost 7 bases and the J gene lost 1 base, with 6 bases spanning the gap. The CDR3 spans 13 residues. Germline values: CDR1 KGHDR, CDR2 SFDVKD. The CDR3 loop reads CATSGGNTGELFF. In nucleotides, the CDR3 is TGTGCCACCAGCGGGGGGAACACCGGGGAGCTGTTTTTT.

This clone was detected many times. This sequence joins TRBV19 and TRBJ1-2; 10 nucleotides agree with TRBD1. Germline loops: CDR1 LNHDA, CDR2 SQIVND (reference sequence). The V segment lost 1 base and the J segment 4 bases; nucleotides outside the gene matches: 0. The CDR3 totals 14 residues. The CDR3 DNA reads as TGTGCCAGTAGTATAGGGACAGGGGGCTATGGCTACACCTTC. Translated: CASSIGTGGYGYTF.

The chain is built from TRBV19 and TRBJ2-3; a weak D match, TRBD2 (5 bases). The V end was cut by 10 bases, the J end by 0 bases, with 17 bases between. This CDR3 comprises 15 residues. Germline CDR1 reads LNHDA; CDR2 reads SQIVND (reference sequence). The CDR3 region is CATRHRDFSTDTQYF. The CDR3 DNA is TGTGCCACCCGTCACCGGGATTTTAGCACAGATACGCAGTATTTT.

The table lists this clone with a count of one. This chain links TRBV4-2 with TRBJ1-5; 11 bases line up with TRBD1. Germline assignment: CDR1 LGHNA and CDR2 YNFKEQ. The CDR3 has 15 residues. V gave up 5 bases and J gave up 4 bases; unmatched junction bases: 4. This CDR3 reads CASSSGDRGNQPQHF. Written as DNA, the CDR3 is TGTGCCAGCAGCTCCGGGGACAGGGGGAATCAGCCCCAGCATTTT.

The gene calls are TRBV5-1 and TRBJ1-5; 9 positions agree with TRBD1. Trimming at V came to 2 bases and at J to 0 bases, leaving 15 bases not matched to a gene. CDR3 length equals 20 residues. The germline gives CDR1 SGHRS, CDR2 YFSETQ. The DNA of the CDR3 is TGCGCCAGCAGCTTTATGACCGGGACAGGGAGGCCAAATAGCAATCAGCCCCAGCATTTT. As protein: CASSFMTGTGRPNSNQPQHF.

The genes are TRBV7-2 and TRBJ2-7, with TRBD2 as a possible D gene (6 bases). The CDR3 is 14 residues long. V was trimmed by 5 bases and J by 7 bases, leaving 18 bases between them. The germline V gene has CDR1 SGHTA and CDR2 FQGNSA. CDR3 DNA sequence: TGTGCCAGCAGCCTTAGTTGGGGAGGAGGGGAGCAGTACTTC. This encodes CASSLSWGGGEQYF. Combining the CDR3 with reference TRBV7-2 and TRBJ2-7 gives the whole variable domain GAGVSQSPSNKVTEKGKDVELRCDPISGHTALYWYRQSLGQGLEFLIYFQGNSAPDKSGLPSDRFSAERTGGSVSTLTIQRTQQEDSAVYLCASSLSWGGGEQYFGPGTRLTVT.